The 5 T cell receptor beta chains in this list originate from one sample, sequenced in a study of regulatory T cells in long-lasting Graves disease. Building of the TCR beta libraries involved iRepertoire HTBI primers and Arm-PCR of CDR3 regions. TCRdb fed the multiplex PCR reads into MiXCR, producing one record per CDR3 protein. The data hold a few hundred thousand distinct CDR3 sequences, with 13% to 15% observed a single time. Time point reported: newly diagnosed GD, antithyroid drugs for less than 3 months. PBMCs provided the RNA from which the TCR library was made. These data also formed part of another study, on T cells in Graves' hyperthyroidism and ophthalmopathy.

The sequences come from peripheral blood mononuclear cells (PBMCs), collected at new diagnosis, from a patient treated with antithyroid drugs. The receptors originated from a woman between 50 and 59 years old with Graves disease.

This clonotype was detected only a few times. The chain links TRBV5-1 to TRBJ2-1; 13 positions match TRBD2. CDR3 length: 19 residues. Germline trimming cut 4 bases from V and 4 bases from J; bases unmatched to any gene: 14. CDR1 and CDR2 from the germline V gene are SGHRS and YFSETQ. The CDR3 here is CASSGVGRTSGRLYNEQFF. For the CDR3, the DNA is TGCGCCAGCAGCGGGGTAGGGCGGACTAGCGGGAGACTTTACAATGAGCAGTTCTTC. The full variable domain, in which reference TRBV5-1 and TRBJ2-1 provide the parts outside the CDR3, is KAGVTQTPRYLIKTRGQQVTLSCSPISGHRSVSWYQQTPGQGLQFLFEYFSETQRNKGNFPGRFSGRQFSNSRSEMNVSTLELGDSALYLCASSGVGRTSGRLYNEQFFGPGTRLTVL.

This clonotype showed up many times. V is TRBV30 and J is TRBJ2-1, with TRBD2 identical over 8 bases. This CDR3 is built from 14 residues. J was trimmed by 8 bases and V by 6 bases; bases with no gene match: 12. The germline V gene encodes CDR1 GTSNPN and CDR2 SVGIG (reference sequence). For the CDR3, the DNA is TGTGCCTGCCCCGGGAGGGCGGGAGCTCATGAGCAGTTCTTC. As protein: CACPGRAGAHEQFF. Full variable domain (rest looked up from reference TRBV30 and TRBJ2-1): SQTIHQWPATLVQPVGSPLSLECTVEGTSNPNLYWYRQAAGRGLQLLFYSVGIGQISSEVPQNLSASRPQDRQFILSSKKLLLSDSGFYLCACPGRAGAHEQFFGPGTRLTVL.

This clonotype was observed many times. The chain joins TRBV11-2 to TRBJ2-3; 8 bases line up with TRBD2. V shed 0 bases, J shed 0 bases, and the junction held 8 bases outside the gene matches. The CDR3 is 18 residues long. Germline CDR1 is SGHAT and CDR2 is FQNNGV. The CDR3 loop reads CASSLEYGLAASTDTQYF. For the CDR3, the DNA is TGTGCCAGCAGCTTAGAATACGGACTAGCAGCTAGCACAGATACGCAGTATTTT.

This clonotype was counted many times. The rearrangement joins TRBV12-3 or TRBV12-4 to TRBJ2-7; D may be TRBD2 (5 bases). The CDR3 loop spans 14 amino acids. V lost 5 bases and J lost 4, with 15 bases in between. CDR3 in amino acids: CASSPQLSGYEQYF. CDR3 nucleotide sequence: TGTGCCAGCAGTCCTCAGTTGTCGGGGTACGAGCAGTACTTC.

This clonotype was observed a few times. The chain links TRBV7-2 to TRBJ2-2, with no clear D. CDR1 and CDR2 (germline): SGHTA, FQGNSA. V gave up 4 bases and J gave up 3 bases, with 15 bases separating them. The CDR3 extends over 16 amino acids. CDR3 sequence reads: CASSSPLERHTGELFF. The DNA of the CDR3 is TGTGCCAGCAGCTCGCCCTTGGAACGACACACCGGGGAGCTGTTTTTT.